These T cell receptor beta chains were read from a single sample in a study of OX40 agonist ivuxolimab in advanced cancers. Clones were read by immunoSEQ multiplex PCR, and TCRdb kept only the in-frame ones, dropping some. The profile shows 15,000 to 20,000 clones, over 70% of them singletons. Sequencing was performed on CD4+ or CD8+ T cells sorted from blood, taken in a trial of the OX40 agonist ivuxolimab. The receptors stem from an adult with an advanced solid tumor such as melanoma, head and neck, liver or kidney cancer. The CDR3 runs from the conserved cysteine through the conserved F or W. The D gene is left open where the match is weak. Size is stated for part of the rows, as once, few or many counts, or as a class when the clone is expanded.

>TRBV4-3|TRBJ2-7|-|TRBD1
TGCGCCAGCAGCCAAGGGACAGGGGGCTCCTACGAGCAGTACTTC
CASSQGTGGSYEQYF
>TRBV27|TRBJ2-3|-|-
TGTGCCAGCAGTTTTAGCACAGATACGCAGTATTTT
CASSFSTDTQYF
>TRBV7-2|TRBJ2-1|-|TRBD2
TGTGCCAGCAGCTTACGGCTAGCGGGGCAAGACAATGAGCAGTTCTTC
CASSLRLAGQDNEQFF
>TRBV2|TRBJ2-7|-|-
TGTGCCAGCAGCCCGGGGGGCGGGCCCTACGAGCAGTACTTC
CASSPGGGPYEQYF
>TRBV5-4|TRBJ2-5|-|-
TGTGCCAGCACCGAAGGTCCTTTAGAGACCCAGTACTTC
CASTEGPLETQYF
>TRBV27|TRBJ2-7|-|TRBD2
TGTGCCACTGGACTAGCAATCGAGCGGCCCTACGAGCAGTACTTC
CATGLAIERPYEQYF
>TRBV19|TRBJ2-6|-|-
TGTGCCAGTAGTGCCGGATCTGGGGCCAACGTCCTGACTTTC
CASSAGSGANVLTF
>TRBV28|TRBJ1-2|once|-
TGTGCCAGCAGTTTATTCGTCTCTAACTATGGCTACACCTTC
CASSLFVSNYGYTF
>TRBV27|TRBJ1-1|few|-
TGTGCCAGCAGTTTATCGGTCAGCAACACTGAAGCTTTCTTT
CASSLSVSNTEAFF
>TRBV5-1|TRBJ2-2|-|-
TGCGCCAGCAGCTTTAACCCGGGGGAGCTGTTTTTT
CASSFNPGELFF
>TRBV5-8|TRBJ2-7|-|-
TGTGCCAGCAGCTTGGTGGGGCAGTACTTC
CASSLVGQYF
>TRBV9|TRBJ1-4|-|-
TGTGCCAGCAGCGTCGGAGGGGGGCCTAATGAAAAACTGTTTTTT
CASSVGGGPNEKLFF
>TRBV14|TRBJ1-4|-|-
TGTGCCAGCAGCCAAGGGGCAGGGGAAAAACTGTTTTTT
CASSQGAGEKLFF
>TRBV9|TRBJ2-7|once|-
TGTGCCAGCAGCGTAACGGGAGTTAACTCCTACGAGCAGTACTTC
CASSVTGVNSYEQYF
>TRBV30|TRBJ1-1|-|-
TGTGCCTGGAGTGTCTCCGTTGGCACTGAAGCTTTCTTT
CAWSVSVGTEAFF
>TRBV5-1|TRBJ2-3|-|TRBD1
TGCGCCAGTATCCCCGGGACAGTCCGTCCAGATACGCAGTATTTT
CASIPGTVRPDTQYF
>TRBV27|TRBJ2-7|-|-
TGTGCCAGCAGTTTAGCCAGGGGAGGCTACGAGCAGTACTTC
CASSLARGGYEQYF
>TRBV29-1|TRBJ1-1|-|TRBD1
TGCAGCGCCGACAGGGGTGCTGAAGCTTTCTTT
CSADRGAEAFF
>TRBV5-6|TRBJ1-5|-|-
TGTGCCAGCAGCTTGGCTAGCAATCAGCCCCAGCATTTT
CASSLASNQPQHF
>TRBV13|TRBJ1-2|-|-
TGTGCCAGCAAAAGCGGCAGAGCCTTAGACTACACCTTC
CASKSGRALDYTF